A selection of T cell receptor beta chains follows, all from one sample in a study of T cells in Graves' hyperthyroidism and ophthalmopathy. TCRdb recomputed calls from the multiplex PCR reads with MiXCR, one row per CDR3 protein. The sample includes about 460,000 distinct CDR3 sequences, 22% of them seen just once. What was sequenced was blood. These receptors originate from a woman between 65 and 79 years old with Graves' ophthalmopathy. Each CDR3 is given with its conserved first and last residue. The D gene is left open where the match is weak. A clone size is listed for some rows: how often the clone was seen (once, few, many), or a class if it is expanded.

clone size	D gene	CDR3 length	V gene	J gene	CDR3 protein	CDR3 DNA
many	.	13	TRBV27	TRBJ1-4	CASRDWAGEKLFF	TGTGCCAGCAGAGATTGGGCTGGTGAAAAACTGTTTTTT
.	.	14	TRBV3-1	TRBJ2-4	CASSQGVAKNIQYF	TGTGCCAGCAGCCAAGGGGTAGCCAAAAACATTCAGTACTTC
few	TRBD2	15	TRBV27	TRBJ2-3	CASSPSGTSGRTQYF	TGTGCCAGCAGCCCCTCCGGGACTAGCGGGAGAACGCAGTATTTT
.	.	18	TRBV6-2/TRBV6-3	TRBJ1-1	CASGYSVSKVTGNTEAFF	TGTGCCAGCGGTTACTCCGTTTCGAAGGTAACAGGGAACACTGAAGCTTTCTTT
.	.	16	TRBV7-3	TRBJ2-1	CASSPTRLALRDEQFF	TGTGCCAGCAGCCCTACCCGGTTAGCCCTTAGGGATGAGCAGTTCTTC
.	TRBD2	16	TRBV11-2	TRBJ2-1	CASSLVPSGRSNEQFF	TGTGCCAGCAGCTTAGTGCCTAGCGGGAGGTCTAATGAGCAGTTCTTC
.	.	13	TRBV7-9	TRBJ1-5	CASSSQVNQPQHF	TGTGCCAGCAGCTCACAGGTGAATCAGCCCCAGCATTTT
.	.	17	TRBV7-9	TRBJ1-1	CASSLRAPGHRSTEAFF	TGTGCCAGCAGCTTAAGGGCCCCGGGACACCGGAGCACTGAAGCTTTCTTT
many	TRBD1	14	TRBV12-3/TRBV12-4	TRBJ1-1	CASSFDRGSPEAFF	TGTGCCAGCAGTTTTGACAGGGGTTCCCCCGAAGCTTTCTTT
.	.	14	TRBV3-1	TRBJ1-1	CASSQTPRRGEAFF	TGTGCCAGCAGCCAGACTCCTAGGAGGGGTGAAGCTTTCTTT
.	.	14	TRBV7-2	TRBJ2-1	CASSRYAPYNEQFF	TGTGCCAGCAGCCGCTATGCTCCGTACAATGAGCAGTTCTTC
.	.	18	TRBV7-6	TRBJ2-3	CASSLALGLASSTDTQYF	TGTGCCAGCAGCTTAGCTTTGGGGTTGGCCAGCAGCACAGATACGCAGTATTTT
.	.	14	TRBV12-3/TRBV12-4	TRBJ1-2	CASSLTRRSYGYTF	TGTGCCAGCAGTTTAACGCGGCGGAGCTATGGCTACACCTTC
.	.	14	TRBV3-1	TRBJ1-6	CASSQEGGNSPLHF	TGTGCCAGCAGCCAAGAAGGCGGGAATTCACCCCTCCACTTT
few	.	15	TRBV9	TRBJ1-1	CASSDQRIGTTEAFF	TGTGCCAGCAGCGATCAACGGATAGGTACGACTGAAGCTTTCTTT
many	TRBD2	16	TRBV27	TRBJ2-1	CASSPLTSGIYNEQFF	TGTGCCAGCAGTCCACTGACTAGCGGGATCTACAATGAGCAGTTCTTC
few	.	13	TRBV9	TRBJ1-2	CASSSRVDYGYTF	TGTGCCAGCAGCTCCCGGGTGGACTATGGCTACACCTTC
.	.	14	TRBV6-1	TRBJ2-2	CASSEGQHTGELFF	TGTGCCAGCAGCGAGGGGCAGCACACCGGGGAGCTGTTTTTT
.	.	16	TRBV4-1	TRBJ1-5	CASSLSYGSGNQPQHF	TGCGCCAGCAGCTTATCCTACGGTAGCGGCAATCAGCCCCAGCATTTT